A selection of T cell receptor beta chains follows, all from one sample in a study of post-analysis software for immune sequencing data. TCRdb independently ran MiXCR on the PCR reads; one entry per CDR3 protein. The sample yields some 190,000 distinct CDR3 sequences, around 29% seen once. What was sequenced was blood. These receptors came from a girl aged 2 to 17 with multiple sclerosis. The CDR3 runs from the conserved cysteine through the conserved F or W. The order of the fields is V gene, J gene, clone size, D gene, CDR3 protein, CDR3 DNA. A D gene is named only where the DNA matches it firmly. Clone size is given for some rows only: seen once, a few or many times, or a class if the clone is expanded.

V gene: TRBV7-3; J gene: TRBJ2-1; clone size: many; D gene: TRBD2; CDR3 protein: CASSQQGLAGVIRSYNEQFF; CDR3 DNA: TGTGCCAGCAGCCAGCAGGGACTAGCGGGGGTTATTCGCTCCTACAATGAGCAGTTCTTC
V gene: TRBV20-1; J gene: TRBJ2-7; clone size: few; D gene: -; CDR3 protein: CGASPNYEQYF; CDR3 DNA: TGCGGTGCTAGCCCAAATTACGAGCAGTACTTC
V gene: TRBV5-1; J gene: TRBJ1-1; clone size: few; D gene: -; CDR3 protein: CASSRGAGPDTEAFF; CDR3 DNA: TGCGCCAGCAGCCGCGGTGCAGGGCCGGACACTGAAGCTTTCTTT
V gene: TRBV20-1; J gene: TRBJ1-4; clone size: many; D gene: TRBD1; CDR3 protein: CSARVPGTGDEKLFF; CDR3 DNA: TGCAGTGCTAGAGTCCCCGGGACAGGGGATGAAAAACTGTTTTTT
V gene: TRBV7-9; J gene: TRBJ1-1; clone size: -; D gene: -; CDR3 protein: CASSFGGVTEAFF; CDR3 DNA: TGTGCCAGCAGCTTTGGAGGGGTCACTGAAGCTTTCTTT
V gene: TRBV10-3; J gene: TRBJ1-1; clone size: -; D gene: -; CDR3 protein: CAIRTQNIEAFF; CDR3 DNA: TGTGCCATCAGGACACAGAACATTGAAGCTTTCTTT
V gene: TRBV6-2/TRBV6-3; J gene: TRBJ1-5; clone size: -; D gene: -; CDR3 protein: CASALKMRYSNQPQHF; CDR3 DNA: TGTGCCAGCGCCCTAAAGATGAGATATAGCAATCAGCCCCAGCATTTT
V gene: TRBV12-3/TRBV12-4; J gene: TRBJ1-1; clone size: few; D gene: -; CDR3 protein: CASTGDGNTEAFF; CDR3 DNA: TGTGCCAGCACCGGGGACGGGAACACTGAAGCTTTCTTT
V gene: TRBV2; J gene: TRBJ2-3; clone size: few; D gene: -; CDR3 protein: CASSREWRDTQYF; CDR3 DNA: TGTGCCAGCAGTAGAGAATGGAGAGATACGCAGTATTTT
V gene: TRBV11-2; J gene: TRBJ1-5; clone size: -; D gene: -; CDR3 protein: CASSHGTSSNQPQHF; CDR3 DNA: TGTGCCAGCAGTCACGGTACTAGTAGCAATCAGCCCCAGCATTTT
V gene: TRBV5-1; J gene: TRBJ2-7; clone size: many; D gene: -; CDR3 protein: CASSFPRLAYEQYF; CDR3 DNA: TGCGCCAGCAGCTTCCCCCGGCTAGCCTACGAGCAGTACTTC